The 26 T cell receptor beta chains below all came from one sample that was sequenced in a study of shared clonotypes between healthy human individuals. The protocol was immunoSEQ multiplex PCR, while the TCRdb copy is restricted to in-frame clones and leaves out a portion. The data contain some 1 million clones, under 80% of them seen just once; the ten biggest clones take up approximately 1.3%. Sample: memory CD4+ T cells sorted from blood. The sample's subset: CD45RA-negative fraction. These receptors all come from a man aged 18 to 29 in good health.

The CDR3 spells CASSQQGENEKLFF. The CDR3 coding sequence is TGCGCCAGCAGCCAGCAGGGGGAGAATGAAAAACTGTTTTTT. The V call is TRBV4-1, the J call TRBJ1-4, with 7 bases identical to TRBD1. The germline V gene encodes CDR1 MGHRA and CDR2 YSYEKL. V gave up 3 bases and J gave up 5 bases; unmatched junction bases: 3. The CDR3 is made up of 14 amino acids.

The chain combines TRBV30 with TRBJ2-2; TRBD2 matches 8 bases. Germline V gives CDR1 GTSNPN, CDR2 SVGIG (reference sequence). CDR3 length equals 17 residues. With 0 bases clipped from V and 3 bases from J, the junction kept 9 bases outside the gene matches. The CDR3 loop reads CAWSVPSGGRYTGELFF. In nucleotides, the CDR3 is TGTGCCTGGAGTGTACCCAGCGGGGGCCGTTACACCGGGGAGCTGTTTTTT. Combining the CDR3 with reference TRBV30 and TRBJ2-2 gives the whole variable domain SQTIHQWPATLVQPVGSPLSLECTVEGTSNPNLYWYRQAAGRGLQLLFYSVGIGQISSEVPQNLSASRPQDRQFILSSKKLLLSDSGFYLCAWSVPSGGRYTGELFFGEGSRLTVL.

V is TRBV4-3 and J is TRBJ2-1, with D perhaps matching TRBD1 or TRBD2 (5 bases each). The CDR3 extends over 14 amino acids. V was shortened by 0 bases and J by 9 bases, with 12 bases between the two germline ends. Germline V gives CDR1 LGHNA, CDR2 YSLEER. CDR3 in amino acids: CASSQDQGAGEQFF. Written as DNA, the CDR3 is TGCGCCAGCAGCCAAGATCAGGGAGCCGGTGAGCAGTTCTTC.

V and J are TRBV4-3 and TRBJ1-1; TRBD1 might be the D (6 bases). V dropped 0 bases and J dropped 2 bases, with 13 bases sitting between them. The CDR3 is 16 residues long. Germline loops: CDR1 LGHNA, CDR2 YSLEER. The chain's CDR3 is CASSQDLAQGNTEAFF. The CDR3, as DNA: TGCGCCAGCAGCCAAGATTTGGCACAGGGCAACACTGAAGCTTTCTTT.

The V and J genes are TRBV2 and TRBJ1-6; TRBD1 matches 11 bases. This CDR3 is 14 amino acids long. V was clipped by 5 bases and J by 9 bases; unmatched bases: 3. Germline V gene lookup returns CDR1 SNHLY and CDR2 FYNNEI. CDR3 sequence reads: CASSRTGGFSPLHF. The CDR3 DNA follows: TGTGCCAGCAGTAGGACAGGGGGCTTTTCACCCCTCCACTTT.

V gene TRBV27 combines with J gene TRBJ1-2, with a tentative D call TRBD1 (5 bases). With 3 bases removed from V and 7 bases from J, the gap between germline ends came to 18 bases. Germline V gene data show CDR1 as MNHEY and CDR2 as SMNVEV (reference sequence). The CDR3 totals 15 residues. In DNA, the CDR3 is TGTGCCAGCAGTTTCAAACGTCGTCAGGGCCCTGGCTACACCTTC. It translates to CASSFKRRQGPGYTF.

This chain connects TRBV7-9 to TRBJ2-3, with TRBD2 matching 7 bases. Germline V gene lookup returns CDR1 SEHNR and CDR2 FQNEAQ (reference sequence). There are 16 residues in the CDR3. Trimming removed 5 bases from V and 3 bases from J; junction bases left unmatched: 11. Written as DNA, the CDR3 is TGTGCCAGCAGCGTTGGAGGAGGCGGGAGTACAGATACGCAGTATTTT. It yields the protein CASSVGGGGSTDTQYF. Using reference TRBV7-9 and TRBJ2-3 for the parts outside the CDR3, the full variable domain is DTGVSQNPRHKITKRGQNVTFRCDPISEHNRLYWYRQTLGQGPEFLTYFQNEAQLEKSRLLSDRFSAERPKGSFSTLEIQRTEQGDSAMYLCASSVGGGGSTDTQYFGPGTRLTVL.

This clone was seen a handful of times. The V and J genes are TRBV28 and TRBJ1-6; 7 positions agree with TRBD1. The J segment lost 7 bases and the V segment lost 3 bases, leaving 6 bases of the junction unmatched. Germline assignment: CDR1 MDHEN and CDR2 SYDVKM. The CDR3 covers 15 residues. The DNA of the CDR3 is TGTGCCAGCAGTTTTGATGGGACAGCCAATTCACCCCTCCACTTT. Translated: CASSFDGTANSPLHF.

The chain carries TRBV2 and TRBJ1-6; D is perhaps TRBD1 (5 bases). Trimming took off 6 bases at V and 9 bases at J, with 9 bases between the two ends. The CDR3 is 12 residues long. The germline CDR1 and CDR2 sequences are SNHLY and FYNNEI. CDR3 protein: CASRYTGSPLHF. As DNA, the CDR3 is TGTGCCAGCAGATACACAGGTTCACCCCTCCACTTT.

Comments on this clone: The junction shows a germline mismatch at one end, possibly a read error. The chain is built from TRBV5-3 and TRBJ2-4, with a tentative D call TRBD2 (6 bases). TRBV5-3 is an ORF; its function is uncertain. CDR3 length: 16 residues. The CDR3 is CARSLVAQRTTSLVDF. The CDR3 DNA sequence: TGTGCCAGAAGCTTAGTGGCCCAAAGGACTACCAGTCTAGTGGACTTC.

This clone was seen only a few times. The CDR3 coding sequence is TGTGCCAGCAGCGTAGATAGGGGAGATACGCAGTATTTT. It yields the protein CASSVDRGDTQYF. The rearrangement uses TRBV9 and TRBJ2-3; D is perhaps TRBD1 (5 bases). The CDR3 has 13 residues. Germline V CDR1 and CDR2: SGDLS, YYNGEE. The V and J ends lost 0 bases and 5 bases respectively, with 7 bases between them.

V gene TRBV7-2 combines with J gene TRBJ2-5; TRBD2 matches at 14 bases. Looked up from germline, CDR1 is SGHTA and CDR2 is FQGNSA. V was pared by 4 bases and J by 4 bases, with 5 bases of the junction left unmatched. CDR3 length equals 16 residues. Here the CDR3 reads CASSSRLAGGLETQYF. In DNA form, the CDR3 reads TGTGCCAGCAGCTCTCGACTAGCGGGAGGGCTAGAGACCCAGTACTTC. Full variable domain (outside the CDR3, taken from reference TRBV7-2 and TRBJ2-5): GAGVSQSPSNKVTEKGKDVELRCDPISGHTALYWYRQSLGQGLEFLIYFQGNSAPDKSGLPSDRFSAERTGGSVSTLTIQRTQQEDSAVYLCASSSRLAGGLETQYFGPGTRLLVL.

This chain connects TRBV11-2 to TRBJ1-5; D unresolved. The CDR3 has 13 amino acids. V was cut by 2 bases and J by 6 bases, with 8 bases left in between. CDR1 and CDR2 (germline): SGHAT, FQNNGV. This CDR3 is CASSLSRSQPQHF. Here the CDR3 DNA reads TGTGCCAGCAGCTTAAGTAGGTCTCAGCCCCAGCATTTT.

Concerning this clone itself: A much larger clone sits a single nucleotide away, making a read error possible. The genes are TRBV6-5 and TRBJ1-3; possible D gene TRBD1, 5 bases. The V gene lost 7 bases and the J gene lost 0 bases, with 7 bases spanning the gap. The CDR3 loop spans 13 amino acids. Germline loops: CDR1 MNHEY, CDR2 SVGAGI. CDR3 nucleotide sequence: TGTGCCAGCAAAGACAGCTCTGGAAACACCATATATTTT. This gives the protein CASKDSSGNTIYF.

This clone was observed a handful of times. The chain joins TRBV5-6 to TRBJ2-5; 7 bases agree with TRBD2. CDR1 SGHDT and CDR2 YYEEEE come from the germline V gene. The V and J ends lost 4 bases and 4 bases, in that order; junction bases with no gene match: 13. The CDR3 is 16 residues long. The CDR3 reads CASSPWSLADLETQYF. In DNA form, the CDR3 reads TGTGCCAGCAGCCCCTGGAGTCTAGCGGACCTAGAGACCCAGTACTTC.

The V call is TRBV4-1, the J call TRBJ1-3; D is unclear. The CDR3 consists of 16 residues. V was clipped by 0 bases and J by 0 bases, with 9 bases between them. Germline V CDR1 and CDR2: MGHRA, YSYEKL. In nucleotides, the CDR3 is TGCGCCAGCAGCCAAGATTGGCTGCTCTCTGGAAACACCATATATTTT. Protein sequence: CASSQDWLLSGNTIYF.

This rearrangement joins TRBV6-5 to TRBJ2-5; 10 bases line up with TRBD1. Germline CDR1 MNHEY, CDR2 SVGAGI. V lost 2 bases and J lost 4; bases outside the gene matches: 4. This CDR3 spans 15 amino acids. CDR3 sequence reads: CASSYPTGGVETQYF. The CDR3 coding sequence is TGTGCCAGCAGTTACCCGACAGGGGGCGTAGAGACCCAGTACTTC.

In its sample, this clone was seen a few times. The chain uses TRBV7-8 and TRBJ2-7, with 12 nucleotides matching TRBD2. The CDR3 has 15 amino acids. The V gene's germline CDR1 is SGHVS and CDR2 FQNEAQ. J was trimmed by 4 bases and V by 5 bases; bases with no gene match: 6. The CDR3 DNA follows: TGTGCCAGCAGCCTTGGACTAGCGGGGTTTTACGAGCAGTACTTC. Protein: CASSLGLAGFYEQYF.

The chain carries TRBV29-1 and TRBJ1-6; D remains unclear. This CDR3 is 10 amino acids long. Germline V gene lookup returns CDR1 SQVTM and CDR2 ANQGSEA. CDR3 coding DNA: TGCATCTTACGGGGTTCACCCCTCCACTTT. Protein product: CILRGSPLHF.

The CDR3 region is CSASLPETQYF. The CDR3 DNA is TGCAGTGCTAGCCTCCCAGAGACCCAGTACTTC. The V and J genes are TRBV20-1 and TRBJ2-5; D not resolved. In germline, CDR1 is DFQATT, CDR2 SNEGSKA (reference sequence). This CDR3 contains 11 residues. V was pared by 3 bases and J by 4 bases, with 6 bases between.

This clone was seen just once. V is TRBV11-3 and J is TRBJ2-7; unclear D gene. This CDR3 contains 15 residues. With 3 bases removed from V and 0 bases from J, the gap between germline ends came to 12 bases. Germline V CDR1 and CDR2: SGHNT, YENEEA. Written as DNA, the CDR3 is TGTGCCAGCAGCTTCCTCAGGACCCCCTCCTACGAGCAGTACTTC. Translating gives CASSFLRTPSYEQYF.

This clone was seen more than once but under ten times. The chain recombines TRBV18 with TRBJ1-3; D ambiguous. Germline-derived CDR1 and CDR2 are KGHSH and LQKENI. Trimming stripped 3 bases from V and 0 bases from J, with 9 bases between. CDR3 length: 15 residues. The DNA for the CDR3 is TGTGCCAGCTCACCCACGACAAGCTCTGGAAACACCATATATTTT. Translation gives CASSPTTSSGNTIYF.

Concerning this clone: The junction does not match germline at one end; this may be a read error. The chain employs TRBV15 and TRBJ1-1, with D unresolved. The CDR3 is 12 amino acids. Germline V gene sequence: CDR1 LNHNV, CDR2 YYDKDF (reference sequence). The DNA of the CDR3 is TGTGCCACCAGCGGAGAATTCAGTGGAGCTTTCTTT. Its protein product is CATSGEFSGAFF.

The CDR3 DNA sequence: TGTGCCAGCAGCAACCCGACAGGGGGGAGTGAAAAACTGTTTTTT. Its translation is CASSNPTGGSEKLFF. The V call is TRBV7-6, the J call TRBJ1-4; TRBD1 matches 9 bases. The CDR3 is 15 residues long. Germline values: CDR1 SGHVS, CDR2 FNYEAQ. Germline trimming cut 5 bases from V and 7 bases from J; bases unmatched to any gene: 8.

This chain links TRBV6-1 with TRBJ1-1; no reliable D call. The CDR3 contains 14 residues. The V end was cut by 1 base, the J end by 6 bases, with 12 bases between. From germline, CDR1 is MNHNS and CDR2 SASEGT. This CDR3 reads CASSEGHEYAEAFF. CDR3 DNA sequence: TGTGCCAGCAGTGAAGGACATGAGTACGCTGAAGCTTTCTTT.

CDR3 DNA: TGTGCCAGCACACGTCGGAACACTGAAGCTTTCTTT. Protein product: CASTRRNTEAFF. The genes are TRBV13 and TRBJ1-1; unclear D gene. The V end lost 7 bases, the J end lost 1 base, and 7 bases lay between the germline ends. Germline assignment: CDR1 PRHDT and CDR2 FYEKMQ (reference sequence). The CDR3 covers 12 residues.